Listed below are T cell receptor beta chains from one sample, sequenced in a study of identical twins. TCRdb analysed the 5' RACE reads with MiXCR anew, one entry per CDR3 protein. The sample comprises some 590,000 distinct CDR3 sequences, 9.5% to 10% of which are singletons, and 2.5% to 3.5% rests with the top ten. This sample was shared with a second study, whose subject was yellow fever vaccine responses in identical twins.

The sample comprised PBMCs. The receptor set was obtained from a woman under 30 in good health. Both conserved end residues are part of each CDR3. The order of the fields is clone size, CDR3 length, J gene, D gene, V gene, CDR3 DNA, CDR3 protein. D genes are given only for firm matches. Clone size is stated in some rows and not others, as once, few, many or a class when expanded.

many	12	TRBJ2-7	NA	TRBV7-8	TGTGCCACCTCCCGGGGGACCTACGAGCAGTACTTC	CATSRGTYEQYF
NA	16	TRBJ2-3	NA	TRBV4-2	TGTGCCAGCAGCCCCCGACCCGAGGTTTTTTCAGATACGCAGTATTTT	CASSPRPEVFSDTQYF
few	14	TRBJ1-2	NA	TRBV5-4	TGTGCCAGCAGGCAGTGGGGGATCGGCTATGGCTACACCTTC	CASRQWGIGYGYTF
NA	14	TRBJ1-5	NA	TRBV7-9	TGTGCCAGCAGCTTAAATTCCGTCGGCCAGCCCCAGCATTTT	CASSLNSVGQPQHF
NA	17	TRBJ2-1	NA	TRBV4-3	TGCGCCAGCAGCCAAGATATGAGACTAGGAACCTACAATGAGCGGTTCTTC	CASSQDMRLGTYNERFF
few	11	TRBJ2-7	NA	TRBV2	TGTGCCAGCATCGAGCATCGCGAGCAGTACTTC	CASIEHREQYF
many	15	TRBJ1-1	NA	TRBV10-3	TGTGCCATCAGTGGATCTGGCCCGACGGTCACTGAAGCTTTCTTT	CAISGSGPTVTEAFF
many	13	TRBJ2-5	NA	TRBV12-3/TRBV12-4	TGTGCCAGCAGTCCCAGGGGAGGAGAGACCCAGTACTTC	CASSPRGGETQYF
NA	12	TRBJ2-5	NA	TRBV20-1	TGCAGTGCTAGGGCTGCCAAAGAGACCCAGTACTTC	CSARAAKETQYF
few	15	TRBJ2-7	NA	TRBV4-3	TGCGCCAGCAGCCCCAGCTACAGACTACCCTACGAGCAGTACTTC	CASSPSYRLPYEQYF
NA	14	TRBJ2-5	TRBD1	TRBV4-2	TGTGCCAGCAGCCACCTCACAGGGGAAGAGACCCAGTACTTC	CASSHLTGEETQYF
NA	14	TRBJ2-2	NA	TRBV27	TGTGCCAGCAGAATCTCCCTAAACACCGGGGAGCTGTTTTTT	CASRISLNTGELFF
many	22	TRBJ2-2	TRBD2	TRBV4-2	TGTGCCAGCAGCCAAGATTGGGTCACCGGGACTAGCGGGAGGTGGAACACCGGGGAGCTGTTTTTT	CASSQDWVTGTSGRWNTGELFF
NA	18	TRBJ2-7	TRBD2	TRBV25-1	TGTGCCAGCTCGGGAGAAAAGGGGACTAGCGGGGGGGCGAAGGAGCAGTACTTC	CASSGEKGTSGGAKEQYF
NA	15	TRBJ2-1	TRBD1	TRBV5-1	TGCGCCAGCAGCTTGGGGACAGGGGACCGCAATGAGCAGTTCTTC	CASSLGTGDRNEQFF
NA	15	TRBJ1-2	NA	TRBV3-1	TGTGCCAGCAGTTTCGCCGTGACAGCTAACTATGGCTACACCTTC	CASSFAVTANYGYTF
NA	12	TRBJ1-1	TRBD1	TRBV27	TGTGCCAGCATCGCAGGGGGTACTGAAGCTTTCTTT	CASIAGGTEAFF
many	15	TRBJ2-2	NA	TRBV20-1	TGCAGTGCTACCCAACAGGGTAGTCACACCGGGGAGCTGTTTTTT	CSATQQGSHTGELFF
many	12	TRBJ2-5	NA	TRBV30	TGTGCCTGGAGATCAGCCGGAGAGACCCAGTACTTC	CAWRSAGETQYF
many	13	TRBJ2-1	TRBD2	TRBV14	TGTGCCAGCAGCCAAGCGAGCGGGGGGGAGCAGTTCTTC	CASSQASGGEQFF
NA	13	TRBJ1-4	TRBD1	TRBV15	TGTGCCACCAGGAGGACAGGGGATGAAAAACTGTTTTTT	CATRRTGDEKLFF
many	12	TRBJ2-1	NA	TRBV20-1	TGCAGTGCTAGAGGTGACTACAATGAGCAGTTCTTC	CSARGDYNEQFF
few	14	TRBJ2-1	NA	TRBV11-3	TGTGCCAGCAGCCTACGACAGGCCTACAATGAGCAGTTCTTC	CASSLRQAYNEQFF
NA	15	TRBJ2-7	TRBD1	TRBV2	TGTGCCAGCAGACCAGGCGGACAGGACTCCTACGAGCAGTACTTC	CASRPGGQDSYEQYF
NA	16	TRBJ2-1	TRBD2	TRBV4-3	TGCGCCAGCAGCCCTATAGCAGGGAGGGGTTACAATGAGCAGTTCTTC	CASSPIAGRGYNEQFF
NA	11	TRBJ2-3	NA	TRBV7-2	TGTGCCAGCCTGTACACAGATACGCAGTATTTT	CASLYTDTQYF
few	17	TRBJ1-3	NA	TRBV7-9	TGTGCCAGCAGCTTAATATCCCCGACGAGCTCTGGAAACACCATATATTTT	CASSLISPTSSGNTIYF
NA	16	TRBJ2-2	NA	TRBV6-2/TRBV6-3	TGTGCCAGCAGTACCTGGGGCCTCCTTAACACCGGGGAGCTGTTTTTT	CASSTWGLLNTGELFF
many	15	TRBJ2-7	NA	TRBV5-1	TGCGCCAGCAGCTTGGCGTCAGGCATGCTCTACGAGCAGTACTTC	CASSLASGMLYEQYF
NA	15	TRBJ2-3	TRBD2	TRBV7-2	TGTGCCAGCAGCTTAGGCGGGGGGAGGGGAGATACGCAGTATTTT	CASSLGGGRGDTQYF
NA	12	TRBJ2-7	NA	TRBV20-1	TGCAGTGCTAGATTGGAGGCCTACGAGCAGTACTTC	CSARLEAYEQYF
many	16	TRBJ2-2	TRBD2	TRBV5-1	TGCGCCAGCAGCCTCCGACTAGCGGGAGAGACCGGGGAGCTGTTTTTT	CASSLRLAGETGELFF
NA	14	TRBJ2-4	NA	TRBV3-1	TGTGCCAGCAGCCAAGGAAATGGGGCTGGCATTCAGTACTTC	CASSQGNGAGIQYF
many	17	TRBJ2-3	TRBD2	TRBV4-3	TGCGCCAGCAGCCAAGATAAGCTAGCGGGGAACACAGATACGCAGTATTTT	CASSQDKLAGNTDTQYF
NA	14	TRBJ2-1	NA	TRBV24-1	TGTGCCACCAGTGATTATGACTCAGGGAAGGAGCAGTTCTTC	CATSDYDSGKEQFF
many	14	TRBJ2-5	NA	TRBV7-2	TGTGCCAGCAGCTTATCGTCTAGCCAAGAGACCCAGTACTTC	CASSLSSSQETQYF
few	16	TRBJ2-2	TRBD1	TRBV6-1	TGTGCCAGCAGTGAAAATACAGGGGCGCCCACCGGGGAGCTGTTTTTT	CASSENTGAPTGELFF
NA	13	TRBJ2-1	NA	TRBV7-3	TGTGCCAGCAGCTTAATGACAGCCAGTGAGCAGTTCTTC	CASSLMTASEQFF
NA	15	TRBJ2-1	NA	TRBV21-1	TGTGCCAGCAGCAGGGGGCCGGAATCCTACAATGAGCAGTTCTTC	CASSRGPESYNEQFF
many	13	TRBJ1-1	NA	TRBV6-1	TGTGCCAGCAGCGCTGTACACGGCACCGAAGCTTTCTTT	CASSAVHGTEAFF
many	13	TRBJ1-3	NA	TRBV29-1	TGCAGCGTTGAAACGGGGTTTGGAAACACCATATATTTT	CSVETGFGNTIYF
few	17	TRBJ2-7	TRBD2	TRBV10-3	TGTGCCATCAGTGAGACTAGCGGGAGACCCGGGTGGTACGAGCAGTACTTC	CAISETSGRPGWYEQYF
NA	16	TRBJ2-7	TRBD1	TRBV7-8	TGTGCCAGCAACCTTCGAAGCGGACAGGGTTCCTACGAGCAGTACTTC	CASNLRSGQGSYEQYF